This T cell receptor beta chain was found in a study of beta chain features in type 1 diabetes. Study-level findings and limits: Researchers report that Type 1 diabetes patients had moderately but significantly shorter TCRB CDR3s across all four CD4+ subsets.

The CDR3 covers 14 residues. Germline-derived CDR1 and CDR2 are SGHRS and YFSETQ. V gave up 2 bases and J gave up 5 bases; unmatched junction bases: 6. Sequenced material consisted of expressed TCRB transcripts (all of the isolated RNA was reverse transcribed). Data came from immunoSEQ multiplex PCR; TCRdb stores just in-frame clones and leaves some out. Of 150,000 to 160,000 clones in the sample, approximately 12% were seen once. Remarks on this clone: What it binds is not known.

The sequenced sample was central memory CD4+ T cells from blood. The chain has TRBV5-1 and TRBJ2-7; 8 bases agree with TRBD1. This clonotype was obtained from a young man in good health. The CDR3 spells CASSLGAGGNEQYF. In DNA form, the CDR3 reads TGCGCCAGCAGCTTAGGCGCAGGGGGCAACGAGCAGTACTTC.